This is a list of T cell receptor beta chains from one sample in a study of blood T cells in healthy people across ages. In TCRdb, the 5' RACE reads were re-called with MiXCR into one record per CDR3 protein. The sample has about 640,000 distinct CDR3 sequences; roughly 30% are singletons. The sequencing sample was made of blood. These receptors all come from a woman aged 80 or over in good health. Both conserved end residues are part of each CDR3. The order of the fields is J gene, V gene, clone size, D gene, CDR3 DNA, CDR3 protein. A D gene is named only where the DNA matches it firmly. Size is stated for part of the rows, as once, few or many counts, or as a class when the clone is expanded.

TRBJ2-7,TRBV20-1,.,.,TGCAGTGCTAGTTACGGCTACGAGCAGTACTTC,CSASYGYEQYF
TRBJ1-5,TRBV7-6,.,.,TGTGCCAGCAGCTCAGGGGGCAATCAGCCCCAGCATTTT,CASSSGGNQPQHF
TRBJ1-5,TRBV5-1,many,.,TGCGCCAGCAGCCCCGGAGACGGGACGAATCAGCCCCAGCATTTT,CASSPGDGTNQPQHF
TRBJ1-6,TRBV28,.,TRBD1,TGTGCCAGCACCACAGCCGGGACAGGGAGTTCACCCCTCCACTTT,CASTTAGTGSSPLHF
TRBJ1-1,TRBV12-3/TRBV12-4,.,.,TGTACCAGCAGCCCCTTGGCGAACACTGAAGCTTTCTTT,CTSSPLANTEAFF
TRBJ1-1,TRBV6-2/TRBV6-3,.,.,TGTGCCAGCAGTCCTCAAGTGGGGTCGGACACTGAAGCTTTCTTT,CASSPQVGSDTEAFF
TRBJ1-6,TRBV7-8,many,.,TGTGCCAGCAGCTTAGCAACCGGACTGAGAAATTCACCCCTCCACTTT,CASSLATGLRNSPLHF
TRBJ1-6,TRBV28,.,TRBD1,TGTGCCAGCAGTTCCCAGGGGGCGAGAGATAATTCACCCCTCCACTTT,CASSSQGARDNSPLHF
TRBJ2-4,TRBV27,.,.,TGTGCCAGCAGTTTCATTACAGAAGCCAAAAACATTCAGTACTTC,CASSFITEAKNIQYF
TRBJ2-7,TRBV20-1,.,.,TGCAGTGCTAGAGCTCATGCCAGGGTTTCCTACGAGCAGTACTTC,CSARAHARVSYEQYF
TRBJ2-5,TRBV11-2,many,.,TGTGCCAGCAGCTCCCAAGGGAGGAAAGAGACCCAGTACTTC,CASSSQGRKETQYF
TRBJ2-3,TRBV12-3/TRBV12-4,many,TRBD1,TGTGCCATCAACGACAGGGGCACAGATACGCAGTATTTT,CAINDRGTDTQYF
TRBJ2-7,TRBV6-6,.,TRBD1,TGTACCAGCAGTTACGGGGGACAGGGTCCCTACGAGCAGTACTTC,CTSSYGGQGPYEQYF
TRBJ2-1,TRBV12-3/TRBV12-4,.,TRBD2,TGTGCCAGCAAACCGGGACTAGGTAATACTGAGCAGTTCTTC,CASKPGLGNTEQFF
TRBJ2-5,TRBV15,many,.,TGTGCCACCAGCAGAGGCGGGGGCCCGCAAGAGACCCAGTACTTC,CATSRGGGPQETQYF
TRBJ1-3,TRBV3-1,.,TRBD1,TGTGCCAGCAGCCAAACAGGGGGATCGCGAAACACCATATATTTT,CASSQTGGSRNTIYF
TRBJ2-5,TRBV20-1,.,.,TGCAGTGCTGCCCGGACAGCGCAAGAGACCCAGTACTTC,CSAARTAQETQYF
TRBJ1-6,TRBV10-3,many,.,TGTGCCATCAGAAATCGACAGGAGCTACCCCTCCACTTT,CAIRNRQELPLHF
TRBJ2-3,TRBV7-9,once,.,TGTGCCAGCAGCAGCTTTGGGAGCGACCGCACAGATACGCAGTATTTT,CASSSFGSDRTDTQYF
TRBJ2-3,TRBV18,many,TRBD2,TGTGCCAGCTCACGTCGCGGGGGGCACACAGATACGCAGTATTTT,CASSRRGGHTDTQYF
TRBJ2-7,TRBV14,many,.,TGTGCCAGCAGCCAAAAGGGGACGGAGTCCTACGAGCAGTACTTC,CASSQKGTESYEQYF
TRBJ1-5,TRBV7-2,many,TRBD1,TGTGCCAGCAGCTTAAAGACAGGGAATCAGCCCCAGCATTTT,CASSLKTGNQPQHF
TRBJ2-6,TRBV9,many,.,TGTGCCAGCAGCGTAGAACTGGGGGGGCCTTTTACTGGGGCCAACGTCCTGACTTTC,CASSVELGGPFTGANVLTF
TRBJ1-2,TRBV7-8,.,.,TGTGCCAGCAGCCAAGGGGGACCCGCTAACTATGGCTACACCTTC,CASSQGGPANYGYTF
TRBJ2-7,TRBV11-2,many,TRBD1,TGTGCCAGCAGCTTAGCGTCAGCGGGACAGGGGGCTCTTGAGCAGTACTTC,CASSLASAGQGALEQYF
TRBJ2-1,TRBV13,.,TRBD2,TGTGCCAGCAGCCTCCGAGCGGGGGGGCGGGCCAATGAGCAGTTCTTC,CASSLRAGGRANEQFF
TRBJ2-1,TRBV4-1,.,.,TGCGCCAGCAGCCAAGACGGAACCAGAGGCGGTGAGCAGTTCTTC,CASSQDGTRGGEQFF
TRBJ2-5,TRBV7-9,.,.,TGTGCCAGCAGCTTCCCCAGACAGCATTCACAAGAGACCCAGTACTTC,CASSFPRQHSQETQYF
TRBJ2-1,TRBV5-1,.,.,TGCGCCAGCAGCGGGTACGGGTCAGGCGATGAGCAGTTCTTC,CASSGYGSGDEQFF
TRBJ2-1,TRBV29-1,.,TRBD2,TGCAGCGGTAGGACTAGCGGGGACGAGCAGTTCTTC,CSGRTSGDEQFF
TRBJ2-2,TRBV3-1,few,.,TGTGCCAGCAGCCCCTGGCGACTACACACCGGGGAGCTGTTTTTT,CASSPWRLHTGELFF
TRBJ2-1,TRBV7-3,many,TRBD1,TGTGCCAGCAGCCGGACAGGGACAGGCAATGAGCAGTTCTTC,CASSRTGTGNEQFF
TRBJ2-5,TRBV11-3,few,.,TGTGCCAGCAGCTTAGATACATCGGACTCCCAGTACTTC,CASSLDTSDSQYF
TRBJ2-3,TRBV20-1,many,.,TGCAGTGCTAGAGATGAAGACAGGTTGAGGACAGATACGCAGTATTTT,CSARDEDRLRTDTQYF
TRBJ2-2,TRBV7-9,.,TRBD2,TGTGCCAGCAGCCCTAGCGGGGGGCGCACCGGGGAGCTGTTTTTT,CASSPSGGRTGELFF
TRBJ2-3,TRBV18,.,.,TGTGCCAGCTCACCAGAACAGGTTGTTGCAGATACGCAGTATTTT,CASSPEQVVADTQYF